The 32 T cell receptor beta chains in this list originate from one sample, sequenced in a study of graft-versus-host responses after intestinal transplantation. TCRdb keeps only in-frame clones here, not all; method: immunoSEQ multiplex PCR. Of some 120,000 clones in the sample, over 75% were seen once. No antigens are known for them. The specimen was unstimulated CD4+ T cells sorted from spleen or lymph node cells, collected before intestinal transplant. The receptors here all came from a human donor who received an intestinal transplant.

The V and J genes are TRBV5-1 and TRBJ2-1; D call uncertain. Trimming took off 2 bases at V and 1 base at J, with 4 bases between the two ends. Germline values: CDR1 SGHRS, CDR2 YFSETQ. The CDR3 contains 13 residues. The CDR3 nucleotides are TGCGCCAGCAGCTTCGGGTCCTACAATGAGCAGTTCTTC. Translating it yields CASSFGSYNEQFF.

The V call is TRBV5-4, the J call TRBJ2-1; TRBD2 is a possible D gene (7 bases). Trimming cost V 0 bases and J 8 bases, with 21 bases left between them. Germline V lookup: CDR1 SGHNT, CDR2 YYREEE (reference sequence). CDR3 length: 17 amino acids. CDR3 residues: CASSLAGAGEGWDEQFF. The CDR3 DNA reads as TGTGCCAGCAGCTTGGCGGGGGCGGGAGAGGGGTGGGATGAGCAGTTCTTC.

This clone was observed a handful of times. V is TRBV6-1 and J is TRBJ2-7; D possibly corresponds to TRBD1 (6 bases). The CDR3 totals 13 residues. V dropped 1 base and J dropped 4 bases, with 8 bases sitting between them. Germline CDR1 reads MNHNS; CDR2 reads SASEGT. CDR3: CASSEVGGYEQYF. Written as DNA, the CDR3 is TGTGCCAGCAGTGAAGTAGGGGGTTACGAGCAGTACTTC.

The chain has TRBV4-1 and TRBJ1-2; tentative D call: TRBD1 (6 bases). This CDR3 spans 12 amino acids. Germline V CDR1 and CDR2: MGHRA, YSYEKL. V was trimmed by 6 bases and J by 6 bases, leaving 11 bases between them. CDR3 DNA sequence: TGCGCCAGCAGAAACAGGGCTCATGGCTACACCTTC. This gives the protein CASRNRAHGYTF.

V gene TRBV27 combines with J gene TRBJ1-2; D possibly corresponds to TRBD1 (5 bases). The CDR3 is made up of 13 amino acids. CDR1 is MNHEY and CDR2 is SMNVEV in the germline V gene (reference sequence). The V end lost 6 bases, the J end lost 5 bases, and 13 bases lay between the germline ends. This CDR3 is CASRSSGSYGYTF. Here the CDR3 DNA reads TGTGCCAGCAGGTCGTCAGGGTCTTATGGCTACACCTTC.

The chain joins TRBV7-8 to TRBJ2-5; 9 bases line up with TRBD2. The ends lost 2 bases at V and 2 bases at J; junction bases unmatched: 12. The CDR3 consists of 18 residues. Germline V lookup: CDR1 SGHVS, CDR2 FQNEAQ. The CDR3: CASSLPPSGVQRQETQYF. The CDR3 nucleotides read TGTGCCAGCAGCTTACCCCCTAGCGGGGTTCAACGGCAAGAGACCCAGTACTTC. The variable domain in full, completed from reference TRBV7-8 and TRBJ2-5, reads GAGVSQSPRYKVAKRGQDVALRCDPISGHVSLFWYQQALGQGPEFLTYFQNEAQLDKSGLPSDRFFAERPEGSVSTLKIQRTQQEDSAVYLCASSLPPSGVQRQETQYFGPGTRLLVL.

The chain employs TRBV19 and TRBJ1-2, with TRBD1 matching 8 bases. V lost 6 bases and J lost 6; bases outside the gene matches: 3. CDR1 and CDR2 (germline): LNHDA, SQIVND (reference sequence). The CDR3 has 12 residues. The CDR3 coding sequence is TGTGCCAGTAGAACGACAGGGGATGGCTACACCTTC. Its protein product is CASRTTGDGYTF. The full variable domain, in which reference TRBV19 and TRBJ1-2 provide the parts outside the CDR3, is DGGITQSPKYLFRKEGQNVTLSCEQNLNHDAMYWYRQDPGQGLRLIYYSQIVNDFQKGDIAEGYSVSREKKESFPLTVTSAQKNPTAFYLCASRTTGDGYTFGSGTRLTVV.

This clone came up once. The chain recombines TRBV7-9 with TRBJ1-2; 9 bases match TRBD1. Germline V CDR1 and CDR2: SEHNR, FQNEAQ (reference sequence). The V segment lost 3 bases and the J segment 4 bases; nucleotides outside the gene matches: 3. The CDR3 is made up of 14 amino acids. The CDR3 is CASSFPDRGYGYTF. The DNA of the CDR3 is TGTGCCAGCAGCTTCCCGGACAGGGGCTATGGCTACACCTTC.

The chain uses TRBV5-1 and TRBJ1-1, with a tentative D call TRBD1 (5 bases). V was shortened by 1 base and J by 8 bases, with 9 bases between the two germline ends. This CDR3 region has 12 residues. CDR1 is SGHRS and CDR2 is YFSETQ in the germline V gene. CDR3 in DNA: TGCGCCAGCAGCTTGAATGGGGCCGAAGCTTTCTTT. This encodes CASSLNGAEAFF.

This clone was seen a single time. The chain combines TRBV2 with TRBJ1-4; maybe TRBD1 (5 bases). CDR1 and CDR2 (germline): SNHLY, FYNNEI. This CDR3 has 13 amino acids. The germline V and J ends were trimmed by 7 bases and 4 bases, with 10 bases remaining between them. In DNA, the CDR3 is TGTGCCAGCATCGGGGGGTTTAATGAAAAACTGTTTTTT. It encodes CASIGGFNEKLFF.

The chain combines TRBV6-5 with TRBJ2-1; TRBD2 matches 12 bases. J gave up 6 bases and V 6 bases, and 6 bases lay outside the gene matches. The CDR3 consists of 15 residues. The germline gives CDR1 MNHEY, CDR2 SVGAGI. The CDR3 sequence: CASSRGGLAGNEQFF. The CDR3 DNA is TGTGCCAGCAGCCGAGGGGGACTAGCGGGCAATGAGCAGTTCTTC.

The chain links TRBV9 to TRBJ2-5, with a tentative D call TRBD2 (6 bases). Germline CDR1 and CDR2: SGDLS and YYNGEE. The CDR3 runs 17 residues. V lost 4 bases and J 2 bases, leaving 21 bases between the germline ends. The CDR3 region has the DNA TGTGCCAGCAGCCCAGGGTGGAGGGTGAGGGGTCAAGAGACCCAGTACTTC. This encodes CASSPGWRVRGQETQYF.

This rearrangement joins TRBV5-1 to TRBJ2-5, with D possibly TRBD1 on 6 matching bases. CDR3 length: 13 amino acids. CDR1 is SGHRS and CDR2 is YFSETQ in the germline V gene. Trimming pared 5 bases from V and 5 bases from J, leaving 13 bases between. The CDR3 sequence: CASSQGSGETQYF. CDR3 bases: TGCGCCAGCAGTCAGGGGTCCGGGGAGACCCAGTACTTC.

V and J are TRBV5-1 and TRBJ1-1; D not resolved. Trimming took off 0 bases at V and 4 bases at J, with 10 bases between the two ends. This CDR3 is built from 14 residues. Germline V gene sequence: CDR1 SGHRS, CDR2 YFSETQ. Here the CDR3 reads CASSLVPFGTEAFF. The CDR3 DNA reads TGCGCCAGCAGCTTGGTCCCGTTCGGCACTGAAGCTTTCTTT.

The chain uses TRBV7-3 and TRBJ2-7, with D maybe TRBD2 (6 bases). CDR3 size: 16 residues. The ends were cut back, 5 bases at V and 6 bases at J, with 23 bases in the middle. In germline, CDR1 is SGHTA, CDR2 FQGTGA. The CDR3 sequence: CASSAQGGVGFSEQYF. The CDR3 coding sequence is TGTGCCAGCAGCGCCCAGGGCGGGGTCGGCTTCTCCGAGCAGTACTTC.

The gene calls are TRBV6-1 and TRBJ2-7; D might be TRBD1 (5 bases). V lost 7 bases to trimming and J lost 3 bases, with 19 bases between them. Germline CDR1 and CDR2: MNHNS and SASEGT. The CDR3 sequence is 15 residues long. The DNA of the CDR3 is TGTGCCAGCAAGGGGAATCTAAATAAGGGCTACGAGCAGTACTTC. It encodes CASKGNLNKGYEQYF.

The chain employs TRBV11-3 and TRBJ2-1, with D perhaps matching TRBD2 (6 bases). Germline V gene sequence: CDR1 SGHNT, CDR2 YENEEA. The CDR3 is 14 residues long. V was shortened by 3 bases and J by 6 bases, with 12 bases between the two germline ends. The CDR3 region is CASSFSGESNEQFF. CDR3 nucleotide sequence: TGTGCCAGCAGCTTCTCGGGAGAGAGCAATGAGCAGTTCTTC.

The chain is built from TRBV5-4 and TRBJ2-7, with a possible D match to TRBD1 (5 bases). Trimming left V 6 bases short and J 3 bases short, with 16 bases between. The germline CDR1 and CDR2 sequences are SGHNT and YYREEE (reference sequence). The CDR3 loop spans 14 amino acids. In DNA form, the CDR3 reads TGTGCCAGCACCCTGGGGCCATCCTACTACGAGCAGTACTTC. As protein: CASTLGPSYYEQYF.

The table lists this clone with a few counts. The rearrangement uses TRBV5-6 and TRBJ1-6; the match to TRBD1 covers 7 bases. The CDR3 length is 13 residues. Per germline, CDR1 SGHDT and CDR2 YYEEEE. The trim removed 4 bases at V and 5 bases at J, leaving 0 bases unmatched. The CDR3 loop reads CASSGTDNSPLHF. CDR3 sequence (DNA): TGTGCCAGCAGCGGGACAGATAATTCACCCCTCCACTTT.

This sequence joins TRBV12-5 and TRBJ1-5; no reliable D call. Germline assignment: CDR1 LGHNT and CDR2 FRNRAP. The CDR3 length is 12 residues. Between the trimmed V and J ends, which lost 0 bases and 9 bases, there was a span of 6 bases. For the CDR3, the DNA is TGTGCTAGTGGTTTGGTGGGCTCGCCCCAGCATTTT. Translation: CASGLVGSPQHF.

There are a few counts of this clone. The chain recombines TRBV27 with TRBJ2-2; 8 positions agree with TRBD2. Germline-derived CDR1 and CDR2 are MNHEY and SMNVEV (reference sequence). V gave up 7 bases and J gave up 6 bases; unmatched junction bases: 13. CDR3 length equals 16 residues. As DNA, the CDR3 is TGTGCCAGCATCTCCGGGACTAGAGTCGGGGCCGGGGAGCTGTTTTTT. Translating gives CASISGTRVGAGELFF.

The CDR3 DNA is TGCGCCAGCAGCTTGGCCGTGGCAGGGTCCTCACCCCTCCACTTT. Translating it yields CASSLAVAGSSPLHF. The chain combines TRBV5-1 with TRBJ1-6; possibly TRBD1 for D (5 bases). Trimming took off 0 bases at V and 10 bases at J, with 14 bases between the two ends. The CDR3 is 15 residues long. Germline loops: CDR1 SGHRS, CDR2 YFSETQ.

CDR3 loop: CASSSGTGFSGANVLTF. The DNA of the CDR3 is TGTGCCAGTAGTTCCGGGACAGGGTTCTCTGGGGCCAACGTCCTGACTTTC. V usage is TRBV19 and J usage is TRBJ2-6; 9 bases align to TRBD1. Germline CDR1 reads LNHDA; CDR2 reads SQIVND (reference sequence). The CDR3 length is 17 residues. The V and J ends lost 5 bases and 0 bases, in that order; junction bases with no gene match: 5.

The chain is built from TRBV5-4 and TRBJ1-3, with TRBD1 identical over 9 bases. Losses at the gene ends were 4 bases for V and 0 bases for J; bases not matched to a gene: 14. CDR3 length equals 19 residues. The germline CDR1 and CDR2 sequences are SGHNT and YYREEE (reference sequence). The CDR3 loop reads CASSKGGQGTAYSGNTIYF. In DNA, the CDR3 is TGTGCCAGCAGCAAGGGGGGACAGGGAACGGCTTACTCTGGAAACACCATATATTTT.

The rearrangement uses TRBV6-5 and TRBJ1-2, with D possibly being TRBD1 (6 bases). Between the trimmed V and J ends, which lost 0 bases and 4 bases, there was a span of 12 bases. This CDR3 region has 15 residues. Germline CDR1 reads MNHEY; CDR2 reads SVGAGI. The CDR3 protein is CASSYSGGPIYGYTF. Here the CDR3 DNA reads TGTGCCAGCAGTTACTCGGGGGGGCCTATCTATGGCTACACCTTC.

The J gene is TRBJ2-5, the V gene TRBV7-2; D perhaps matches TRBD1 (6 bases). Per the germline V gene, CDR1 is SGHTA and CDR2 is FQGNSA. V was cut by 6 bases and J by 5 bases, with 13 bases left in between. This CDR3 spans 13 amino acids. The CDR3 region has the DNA TGTGCCAGCAGTCACAGGGAACGGGAGACCCAGTACTTC. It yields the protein CASSHRERETQYF. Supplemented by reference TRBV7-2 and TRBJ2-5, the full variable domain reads GAGVSQSPSNKVTEKGKDVELRCDPISGHTALYWYRQSLGQGLEFLIYFQGNSAPDKSGLPSDRFSAERTGGSVSTLTIQRTQQEDSAVYLCASSHRERETQYFGPGTRLLVL.

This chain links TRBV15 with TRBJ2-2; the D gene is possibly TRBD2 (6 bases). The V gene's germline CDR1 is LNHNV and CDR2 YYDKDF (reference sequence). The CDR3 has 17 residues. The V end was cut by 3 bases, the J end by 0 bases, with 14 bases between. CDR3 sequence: CATSSRLRLANTGELFF. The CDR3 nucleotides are TGTGCCACCAGCAGTCGTCTGCGACTAGCGAACACCGGGGAGCTGTTTTTT. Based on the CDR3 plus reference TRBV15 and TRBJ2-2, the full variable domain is DAMVIQNPRYQVTQFGKPVTLSCSQTLNHNVMYWYQQKSSQAPKLLFHYYDKDFNNEADTPDNFQSRRPNTSFCFLDIRSPGLGDTAMYLCATSSRLRLANTGELFFGEGSRLTVL.

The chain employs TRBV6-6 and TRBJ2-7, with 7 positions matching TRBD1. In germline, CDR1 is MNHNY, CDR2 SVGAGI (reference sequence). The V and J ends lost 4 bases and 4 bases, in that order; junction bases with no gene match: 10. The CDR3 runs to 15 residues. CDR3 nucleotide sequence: TGTGCCAGCAGTTCCCCAACGGACAGGACGTACGAGCAGTACTTC. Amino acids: CASSSPTDRTYEQYF.

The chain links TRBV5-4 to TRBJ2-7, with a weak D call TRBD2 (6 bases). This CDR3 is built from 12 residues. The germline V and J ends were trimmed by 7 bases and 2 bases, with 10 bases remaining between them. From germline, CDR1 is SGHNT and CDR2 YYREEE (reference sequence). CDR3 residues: CASGRSPYEQYF. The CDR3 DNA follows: TGTGCCAGCGGGAGGAGCCCCTACGAGCAGTACTTC.

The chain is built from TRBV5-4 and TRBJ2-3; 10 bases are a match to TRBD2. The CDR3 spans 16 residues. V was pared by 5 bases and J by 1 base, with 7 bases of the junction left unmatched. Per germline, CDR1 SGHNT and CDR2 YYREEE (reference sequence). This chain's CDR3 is CASRPRLAGGTDTQYF. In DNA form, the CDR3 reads TGTGCCAGCAGACCTCGACTAGCGGGTGGCACAGATACGCAGTATTTT. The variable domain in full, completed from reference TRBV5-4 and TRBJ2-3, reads ETGVTQSPTHLIKTRGQQVTLRCSSQSGHNTVSWYQQALGQGPQFIFQYYREEENGRGNFPPRFSGLQFPNYSSELNVNALELDDSALYLCASRPRLAGGTDTQYFGPGTRLTVL.

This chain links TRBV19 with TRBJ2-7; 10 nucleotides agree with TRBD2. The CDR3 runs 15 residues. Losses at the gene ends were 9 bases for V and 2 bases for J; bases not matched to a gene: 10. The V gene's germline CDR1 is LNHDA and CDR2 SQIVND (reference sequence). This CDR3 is CASSSSGRSPYEQYF. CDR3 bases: TGTGCCAGCAGCTCTAGCGGGAGATCTCCCTACGAGCAGTACTTC.

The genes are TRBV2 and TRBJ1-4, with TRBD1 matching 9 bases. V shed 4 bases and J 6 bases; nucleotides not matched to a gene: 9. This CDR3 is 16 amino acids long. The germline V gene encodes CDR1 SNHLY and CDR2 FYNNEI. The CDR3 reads CASSGTGALYYEKLFF. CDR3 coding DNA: TGTGCCAGCAGTGGGACAGGGGCCTTATATTATGAAAAACTGTTTTTT.